This entry lists 5 T cell receptor beta chains sequenced from one sample in a study of CD8 T cells in ankylosing spondylitis (dated by TCRdb to the late 2010s). The protocol used for the library was 5' RACE. Reads for this sample came from an Illumina HiSeq 2500. The public reads were quality trimmed at Q25 with fastp and then assembled into clones with MiXCR by TCRdb, keeping productive beta chains. Duplicate CDR3 protein sequences are folded into a single record with the most common DNA and genes. Within this sample are fewer than 400,000 distinct CDR3 sequences, with approximately 15% of them counted one time only. Around 1% of the sample lies in the top ten. Sequencing was carried out using blood, either unsorted or a sorted T cell fraction (not recorded which). The receptors shown here come from a male donor with ankylosing spondylitis or in good health (not recorded which).

J is TRBJ1-4 and V is TRBV7-9; D perhaps matches TRBD1 (6 bases). Germline CDR1 is SEHNR and CDR2 is FQNEAQ (reference sequence). The CDR3 spans 14 residues. V was clipped by 7 bases and J by 4 bases, with 13 bases between them. The CDR3 region has the DNA TGTGCCAGCAAGCCCAGGGGCTTTAATGAAAAACTGTTTTTT. It translates to CASKPRGFNEKLFF.

In this sample, this clonotype turned up a few times. V and J are TRBV15 and TRBJ2-7; D not resolved. Germline assignment: CDR1 LNHNV and CDR2 YYDKDF (reference sequence). Trimming shortened V by 5 bases and J by 3 bases, and 17 bases separated the two germline ends. The CDR3 consists of 15 residues. CDR3 residues: CATSRAASSLYEQYF. CDR3 DNA: TGTGCCACCAGCCGTGCGGCTTCCTCCCTCTACGAGCAGTACTTC.

This clonotype was observed a handful of times. The chain joins TRBV5-1 to TRBJ2-2, with D perhaps TRBD2 (6 bases). The V end lost 0 bases, the J end lost 3 bases, and 12 bases lay between the germline ends. The CDR3 loop spans 16 amino acids. Germline V gene sequence: CDR1 SGHRS, CDR2 YFSETQ. DNA of the CDR3: TGCGCCAGCAGCTTGGTCGCGGGGATAGACACCGGGGAGCTGTTTTTT. Protein product: CASSLVAGIDTGELFF.

Only a few counts were recorded for this clonotype. The chain joins TRBV4-1 to TRBJ2-7, with D possibly called TRBD1 or TRBD2 (5 bases each). The germline gives CDR1 MGHRA, CDR2 YSYEKL. The V end was cut by 3 bases, the J end by 6 bases, with 15 bases between. This CDR3 comprises 14 residues. CDR3 sequence reads: CASSQQGIGAEQYF. The CDR3 coding sequence is TGCGCCAGCAGCCAGCAGGGTATCGGGGCCGAGCAGTACTTC.

The chain employs TRBV24-1 and TRBJ2-5, with D possibly matching TRBD2 (5 bases). CDR3 size: 16 residues. CDR1 is KGHDR and CDR2 is SFDVKD in the germline V gene. V was cut by 1 base and J by 5 bases, with 16 bases left in between. The CDR3 DNA is TGTGCCACCAGTGATTTCGTCGGGGTACTTTGGGAGACCCAGTACTTC. Translated: CATSDFVGVLWETQYF.